Listed below are T cell receptor beta chains from one sample, sequenced in a study of T cells after yellow fever vaccination. TCRdb reprocessed the 5' RACE reads via MiXCR and lists one record per CDR3 protein. This table has fewer than 100,000 distinct CDR3 sequences, around 5.5% appearing once. The material sequenced was CD8+ T cells sorted from PBMCs, taken 10 days after the yellow fever booster vaccination. The origin of the receptors is a man in his late teens or twenties who received the YFV17D yellow fever vaccine. The CDR3 runs from the conserved cysteine through the conserved F or W. A D gene is named only where the DNA matches it firmly. The listing skips clone size in some rows; elsewhere it reads once, few, many or a size class.

V	size	D	J	DNA	CDR3
TRBV6-2/TRBV6-3	.	.	TRBJ1-1	TGTGCCAGCAGTATCTCGGGGGGGTTGAACACTGAAGCTTTCTTT	CASSISGGLNTEAFF
TRBV9	many	TRBD1	TRBJ2-3	TGTGCCAGCAGCACTTGGACAGGGGTCACAGATACGCAGTATTTT	CASSTWTGVTDTQYF
TRBV4-1	many	.	TRBJ2-3	TGCGCCAGCAGCCAAGATCCCAGTGCCCGATTAACGCAGTATTTT	CASSQDPSARLTQYF
TRBV12-3/TRBV12-4	few	.	TRBJ2-5	TGTGCCAGCAGTTTTCCCAGTTCCGGGGGGACCCAGTACTTC	CASSFPSSGGTQYF
TRBV4-2	few	TRBD2	TRBJ2-3	TGTGCCAGCAGCCAAGAACTAGCGGGGACGTGGGGAACGCAGTATTTT	CASSQELAGTWGTQYF
TRBV7-9	few	TRBD1	TRBJ2-1	TGTGCCAGCAGCTCGACAGGGGCCGGTGAGCAGTTCTTC	CASSSTGAGEQFF
TRBV4-2	.	.	TRBJ2-5	TGTGCCAGCAGCCAAGATTGGCTATCCCAAGAGACCCAGTACTTC	CASSQDWLSQETQYF
TRBV12-3/TRBV12-4	few	.	TRBJ2-3	TGTGCCAGCAGCCTCCCCGGGGAATACACAGATACGCAGTATTTT	CASSLPGEYTDTQYF
TRBV6-2/TRBV6-3	many	.	TRBJ2-6	TGTGCCAGCAGTTATAGCAGCTCTGGGGCCAACGTCCTGACTTTC	CASSYSSSGANVLTF
TRBV4-2	.	TRBD2	TRBJ2-3	TGTGCCAGCAGCCAAGAGCGCCCTAGCGGGGGGTTGTATACGCAGTATTTT	CASSQERPSGGLYTQYF
TRBV12-3/TRBV12-4	many	.	TRBJ1-1	TGTGCCAGCGGGCTCGCTTTCTTT	CASGLAFF
TRBV15	.	TRBD1	TRBJ1-5	TGTGCCACCAGCCAAAGCATAGGGGGCCAACAGCCCCAGCATTTT	CATSQSIGGQQPQHF
TRBV4-3	.	.	TRBJ1-1	TGCGCCAGCAGCCTATCAGGGGCGCGGAACACTGAAGCTTTCTTT	CASSLSGARNTEAFF
TRBV20-1	.	.	TRBJ1-3	TGCAGTGCTAGACTACCGACGAGCGAGAGCTCTGGAAACACCATATATTTT	CSARLPTSESSGNTIYF
TRBV4-3	.	.	TRBJ2-5	TGCGCCAGCAGCCAAGTCGTAGAGGAGACCCAGTACTTC	CASSQVVEETQYF
TRBV5-8	few	.	TRBJ1-4	TGTGCCAGCAGCTTTCGGAGTTTTAATGAAAAACTGTTTTTT	CASSFRSFNEKLFF
TRBV12-3/TRBV12-4	few	TRBD2	TRBJ2-1	TGTGCCAGCACCCCGGGGGGGCCTGTCCTCAATGAGCAGTTCTTC	CASTPGGPVLNEQFF